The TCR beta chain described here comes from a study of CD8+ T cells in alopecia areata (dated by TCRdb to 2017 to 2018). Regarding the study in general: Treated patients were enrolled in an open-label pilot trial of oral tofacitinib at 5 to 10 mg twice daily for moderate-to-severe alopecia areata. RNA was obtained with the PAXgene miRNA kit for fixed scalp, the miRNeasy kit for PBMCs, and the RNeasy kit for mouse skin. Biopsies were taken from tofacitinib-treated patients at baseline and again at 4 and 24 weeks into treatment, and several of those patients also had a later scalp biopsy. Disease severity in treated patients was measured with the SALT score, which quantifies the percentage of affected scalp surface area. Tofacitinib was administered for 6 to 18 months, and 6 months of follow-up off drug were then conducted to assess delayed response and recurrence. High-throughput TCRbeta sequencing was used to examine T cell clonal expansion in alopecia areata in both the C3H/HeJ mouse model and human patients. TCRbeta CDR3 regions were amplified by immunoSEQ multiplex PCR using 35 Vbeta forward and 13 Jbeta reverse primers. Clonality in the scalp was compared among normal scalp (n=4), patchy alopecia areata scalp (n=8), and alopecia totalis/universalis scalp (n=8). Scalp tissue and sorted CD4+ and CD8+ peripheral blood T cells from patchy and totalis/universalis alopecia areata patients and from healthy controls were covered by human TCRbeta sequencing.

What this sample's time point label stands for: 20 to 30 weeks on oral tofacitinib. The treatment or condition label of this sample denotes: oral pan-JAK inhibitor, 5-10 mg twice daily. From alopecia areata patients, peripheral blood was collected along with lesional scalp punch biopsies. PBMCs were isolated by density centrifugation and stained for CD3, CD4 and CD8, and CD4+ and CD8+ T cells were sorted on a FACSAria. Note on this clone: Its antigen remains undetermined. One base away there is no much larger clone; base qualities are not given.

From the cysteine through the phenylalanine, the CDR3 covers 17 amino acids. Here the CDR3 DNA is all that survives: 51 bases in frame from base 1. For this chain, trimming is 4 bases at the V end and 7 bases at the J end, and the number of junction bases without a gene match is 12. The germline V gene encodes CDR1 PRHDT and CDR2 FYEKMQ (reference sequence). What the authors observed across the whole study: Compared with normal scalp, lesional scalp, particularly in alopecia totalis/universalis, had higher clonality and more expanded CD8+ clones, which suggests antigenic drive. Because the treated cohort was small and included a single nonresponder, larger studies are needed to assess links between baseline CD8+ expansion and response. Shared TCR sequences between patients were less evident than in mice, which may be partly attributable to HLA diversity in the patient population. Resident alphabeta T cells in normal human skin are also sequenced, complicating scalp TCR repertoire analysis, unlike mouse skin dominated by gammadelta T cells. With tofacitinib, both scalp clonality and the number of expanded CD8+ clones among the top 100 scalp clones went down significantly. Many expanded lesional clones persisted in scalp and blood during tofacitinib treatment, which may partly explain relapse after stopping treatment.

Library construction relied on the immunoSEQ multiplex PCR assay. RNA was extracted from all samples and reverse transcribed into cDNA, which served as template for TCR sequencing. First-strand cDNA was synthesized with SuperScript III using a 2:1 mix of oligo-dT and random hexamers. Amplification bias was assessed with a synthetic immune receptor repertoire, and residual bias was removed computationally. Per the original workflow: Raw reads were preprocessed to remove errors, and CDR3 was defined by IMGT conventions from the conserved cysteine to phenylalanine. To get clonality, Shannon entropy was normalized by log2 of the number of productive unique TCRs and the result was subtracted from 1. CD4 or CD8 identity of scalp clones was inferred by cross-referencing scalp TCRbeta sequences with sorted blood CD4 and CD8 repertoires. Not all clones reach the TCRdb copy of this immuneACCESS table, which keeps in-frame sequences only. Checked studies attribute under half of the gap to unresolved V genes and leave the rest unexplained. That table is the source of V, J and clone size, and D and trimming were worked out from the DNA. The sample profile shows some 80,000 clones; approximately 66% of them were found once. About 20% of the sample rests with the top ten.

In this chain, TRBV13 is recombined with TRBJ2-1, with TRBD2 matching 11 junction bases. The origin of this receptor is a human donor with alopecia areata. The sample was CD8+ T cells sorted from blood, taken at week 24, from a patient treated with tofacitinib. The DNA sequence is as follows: TGTGCCAGCAGCTCCACTAGCGGGAGTACAGGTGGGAATGAGCAGTTCTTC. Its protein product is CASSSTSGSTGGNEQFF.